The TCR beta chain described here comes from a study of T cells and copy number aberrations in small-cell lung cancer. Comment on this clone: Its antigen is still unknown.

Study-wide results and caveats: Sequencing artifacts are a known risk, since all specimens were formalin-fixed paraffin-embedded.

Donors had limited-stage small-cell lung cancer, resected between the late 2000s and the early 2020s. Every patient either smoked or had heavy second-hand smoke exposure. Assay: immunoSEQ multiplex PCR; the TCRdb copy retains only in-frame clones and omits some. The data hold 500 or so clones, with 90% to 96% observed a single time. Germline CDR1 reads SGHNT; CDR2 reads YYREEE (reference sequence). CDR3 length: 15 amino acids. Trimming stripped 2 bases from V and 5 bases from J, with 15 bases between. The chain links TRBV5-4 to TRBJ2-3, with D perhaps TRBD1 (7 bases). Input material: tumor tissue. The receptor's source is a man over 45 with small cell lung cancer. The CDR3 DNA is TGTGCCAGCAGCTTAGTAGGAGGGGGCGAAGATACGCAGTATTTT. Protein: CASSLVGGGEDTQYF.